This TCR beta chain was recorded in a study of identical twins. Study-wide results and caveats: The more abundant beta clonotypes in cord blood had fewer insertions, and memory repertoires did not show this. Modelling approaches yielded underestimates of out-of-frame TCR alpha sharing between monozygotic twins.

Points on this clonotype: The antigen is undetermined.

MiXCR, run by TCRdb on the 5' RACE reads, gives a single entry per CDR3 protein. The sample lists 350,000 or so distinct CDR3 sequences; roughly 10% were seen once. This CDR3 has 14 residues. V dropped 5 bases and J dropped 5 bases, with 15 bases sitting between them. Germline CDR1 is SGHTA and CDR2 is FQGNSA. The TCR comes from a woman aged 50 to 65 in good health. Material: naive T cells sorted from blood. The gene calls are TRBV7-2 and TRBJ2-5, with unresolved D. CDR3: CASSPQSGWETQYF. CDR3 DNA: TGTGCCAGCAGCCCCCAGTCCGGGTGGGAGACCCAGTACTTC.